The rows below give T cell receptor beta chains drawn from one sample of a study of T cell repertoires in cytomegalovirus infection. The antigens for these receptors are not known. In TCRdb, the reads were re-called with MiXCR into one record per CDR3 protein. The profile shows about 830,000 distinct CDR3 sequences, approximately 29% of them singletons. Here the sequenced sample was cultured CD8+ T cells from PBMCs, taken from culture after CMV antigen stimulation. The receptors here all came from a human donor in good health (CMV status not recorded). Some clones in this sample may be carry-over from other donors' samples. Each CDR3 is given without its conserved first and last residue.

V gene | CDR3 protein
TRBV18 | ASSFTLVEQY
TRBV7-8 | ASSLQSSNVISTDTQY
TRBV9 | ASSVDGSTDTQY
TRBV6-1 | ASKSLGTAHGYT
TRBV6-2/TRBV6-3 | ASRLALTDTQY
TRBV7-6 | ASSPGGPYNEQF
TRBV15 | ATSRGAGIDAHEQF
TRBV4-1 | ASSQADGPMNTEAF
TRBV5-5 | ASSFGQVDFSGANVLT
TRBV2 | ASRAGPVFSGEQF
TRBV10-3 | AIMDRGNYGYT
TRBV5-4 | ASSLISDRNYGYT
TRBV4-3 | ASSHSRGAYAGNEQF
TRBV7-8 | ASSPSDHQDTEAF
TRBV20-1 | SATTSFSYNEQF
TRBV3-1 | ASAGAGQGTEAF
TRBV13 | ASSSRDSGANVLT
TRBV7-4 | ASSPVTSTDTQY
TRBV7-6 | ASSRGGRESPLH
TRBV28 | ASSLYRAATDTQY
TRBV28 | AADRFNQPQH
TRBV28 | ASRTEEITGTGAQETQY
TRBV7-6 | SSSLARLNLGGHLPNNEQF
TRBV12-5 | ASGFDINTEAF
TRBV7-2 | ASSLDRFENSPLH
TRBV7-9 | ASSPGNYNSPLH
TRBV3-1 | ASSQDRGGALDTQY
TRBV12-3/TRBV12-4 | ASSPTGVESPLH
TRBV6-4 | ASSDFPYNEQF
TRBV19 | ASSFLVTRMNTEAF
TRBV7-2 | ASSLDGGARTEAF
TRBV27 | ASRTPGGTEAF
TRBV3-1 | ASSQDPGYDNEQF
TRBV15 | VTSRDGTYEQY
TRBV4-3 | ASSQEAGRGNTEAF
TRBV7-9 | ASSLPGEGANTGELF
TRBV6-2/TRBV6-3 | ASTPRQAPYNEQF
TRBV7-9 | ASSFDRYQETQY
TRBV20-1 | SADPRSSYNEQF
TRBV27 | ASSFLPGGAPGYT
TRBV7-9 | ASSRGNQETQY
TRBV19 | ASSMGQPMNTEAF
TRBV28 | ASSEDREVNEQF
TRBV12-3/TRBV12-4 | ASRPSGTGGYEQY
TRBV7-6 | ASSPLEGGVNTEAF
TRBV4-1 | ASSQGRAAAF
TRBV7-1 | AEAGGPGELF
TRBV7-8 | ASSLGASGSSYNSPLH
TRBV7-8 | ASSLPREGPHTGELF
TRBV11-2 | ASSYRGRPTDTQY
TRBV11-3 | ASSPRRGGADTQY
TRBV7-6 | ASSLAREGRLAGDPDTQY
TRBV28 | ASSLTSGGAARDNKQF
TRBV7-4 | ASSFSGGVYNEQI
TRBV27 | ASSPPRAYNSPLH
TRBV4-1 | ASSQEEQAGEDEQF
TRBV7-6 | ASSTRDSPDGYEQY